A selection of T cell receptor beta chains follows, all from one sample in a study of blood T cell repertoires in COVID-19. Data came from immunoSEQ multiplex PCR; TCRdb stores just in-frame clones and leaves some out. Among some 93,000 clones, 86% were seen once, and the ten largest hold under 8.5%. Sequences were obtained from peripheral blood. These receptors all come from a man aged 55 to 69 with acute or convalescent COVID-19. Both conserved end residues are part of each CDR3. Fields, in order: clone size, V gene, J gene, D gene, CDR3 protein, CDR3 DNA. D genes are given only for firm matches. Size is omitted from some rows. Given values are once, few, many or a class for expanded clones.

few	TRBV5-6	TRBJ1-5	-	CASSLGRTSNQPQHF	TGTGCCAGCAGCTTGGGCAGAACTAGCAATCAGCCCCAGCATTTT
few	TRBV3-1/TRBV3-2	TRBJ1-1	-	CASSQGHSMNTEAFF	TGTGCCAGCAGCCAAGGTCACAGCATGAACACTGAAGCTTTCTTT
-	TRBV9	TRBJ2-3	TRBD2	CASSVVGTSGLTQYF	TGTGCCAGCAGCGTAGTAGGGACTAGCGGGTTGACGCAGTATTTT
-	TRBV3-1/TRBV3-2	TRBJ2-3	-	CASRHLRSGSDTQYF	TGTGCCAGCAGACACCTCAGGAGCGGGTCAGATACGCAGTATTTT
-	TRBV12-5	TRBJ1-2	TRBD1	CASGPDRVHYGYTF	TGTGCTAGTGGTCCTGACAGGGTTCACTATGGCTACACCTTC
-	TRBV10-1	TRBJ2-3	TRBD1	CASASTGYADTQYF	TGCGCCAGCGCGTCGACAGGGTATGCGGATACGCAGTATTTT
-	TRBV5-1	TRBJ2-7	TRBD2	CASSQLTSGPAYEQYF	TGCGCCAGCAGCCAACTAACTAGCGGGCCGGCCTACGAGCAGTACTTC
-	TRBV5-1	TRBJ2-6	-	CASSPGGPLSGANVLTF	TGCGCCAGCAGCCCGGGGGGCCCACTCTCTGGGGCCAACGTCCTGACTTTC
few	TRBV18	TRBJ2-7	TRBD2	CASSPLLAGGPYEQYF	TGTGCCAGCTCACCACTACTAGCGGGAGGACCCTACGAGCAGTACTTC
-	TRBV10-3	TRBJ1-1	-	CAISESGGSTEAFF	TGTGCCATCAGTGAGAGTGGAGGGTCTACTGAAGCTTTCTTT
-	TRBV27	TRBJ1-4	-	CASSSGGRVFF	TGTGCCAGCAGTTCCGGGGGTCGGGTGTTTTTT
once	TRBV29-1	TRBJ2-7	TRBD1	CSVEWDRGTEQYF	TGCAGCGTTGAATGGGACAGGGGAACCGAGCAGTACTTC